Below are 3 T cell receptor beta chains sequenced from a single sample in a study of T cell repertoires in cytomegalovirus infection. For these receptors, no antigen is known. TCRdb itself ran the reads through MiXCR, one entry per CDR3 protein. The table includes some 590,000 distinct CDR3 sequences, almost 40% detected once. This material consisted of cultured PBMCs, taken from culture after CMV antigen stimulation. These receptors were taken from a human donor in good health (CMV status not recorded). Some clones in this sample may be carry-over from other donors' samples.

This clonotype was picked up a small number of times. The chain has TRBV7-2 and TRBJ2-1; the D gene is possibly TRBD2 (7 bases). V was shortened by 4 bases and J by 7 bases, with 17 bases between the two germline ends. Germline lookup yields CDR1 SGHTA and CDR2 FQGNSA. This CDR3 has 15 residues. CDR3 coding DNA: TGTGCCAGCAGCTGGTACGGCGGGGGCTTTAATGAGCAGTTCTTC. Its translation: CASSWYGGGFNEQFF.

Only a few counts were recorded for this clonotype. The chain links TRBV4-1 to TRBJ2-1; D is possibly TRBD1 or TRBD2 (6 bases each). Germline CDR1 is MGHRA and CDR2 is YSYEKL. Trimming left V 3 bases short and J 4 bases short, with 19 bases between. The CDR3 extends over 17 amino acids. The CDR3 bases are TGCGCCAGCAGCCACCAACCCTGGGGGGCGAGGTACAATGAGCAGTTCTTC. It yields the protein CASSHQPWGARYNEQFF.

The chain joins TRBV6-1 to TRBJ1-1, with D possibly TRBD1 on 5 matching bases. With 7 bases removed from V and 6 bases from J, the gap between germline ends came to 15 bases. The CDR3 spans 13 residues. From germline, CDR1 is MNHNS and CDR2 SASEGT. CDR3 region: CASTREGYAEAFF. DNA for the CDR3: TGTGCCAGCACCAGGGAGGGTTACGCTGAAGCTTTCTTT.